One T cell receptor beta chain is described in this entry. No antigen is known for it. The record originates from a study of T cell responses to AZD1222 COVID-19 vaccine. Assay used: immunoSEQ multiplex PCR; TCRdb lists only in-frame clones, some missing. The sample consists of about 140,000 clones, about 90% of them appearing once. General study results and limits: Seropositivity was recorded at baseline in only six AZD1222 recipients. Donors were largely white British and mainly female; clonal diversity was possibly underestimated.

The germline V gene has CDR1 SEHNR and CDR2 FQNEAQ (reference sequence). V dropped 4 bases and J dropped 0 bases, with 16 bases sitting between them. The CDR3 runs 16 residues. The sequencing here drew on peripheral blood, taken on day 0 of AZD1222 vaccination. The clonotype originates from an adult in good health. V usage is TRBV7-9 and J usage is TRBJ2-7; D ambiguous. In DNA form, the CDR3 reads TGTGCCAGCAGCTCCTCAGTCTTGAGGAGCTCCTACGAGCAGTACTTC. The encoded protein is CASSSSVLRSSYEQYF.